This T cell receptor (beta chain) was captured in a study of OX40 agonist ivuxolimab in advanced cancers. This clone was seen only a few times. Profiling relied on immunoSEQ multiplex PCR, and the TCRdb table lists in-frame clones only, not all of them. The sample yields fewer than 65,000 clones, around 74% seen once. CDR3 length: 13 amino acids. The germline V gene encodes CDR1 SGDLS and CDR2 YYNGEE. The V end was cut by 5 bases, the J end by 1 base, with 6 bases between. This TCR was sampled from an adult with an advanced solid tumor such as melanoma, head and neck, liver or kidney cancer. This material consisted of CD4+ or CD8+ T cells sorted from blood, taken in a trial of the OX40 agonist ivuxolimab. The chain employs TRBV9 and TRBJ2-2; D remains ambiguous. Written as DNA, the CDR3 is TGTGCCAGCAGAAGAGAGAACACCGGGGAGCTGTTTTTT. Translating gives CASRRENTGELFF.